The clone carrying this T cell receptor (beta chain) turned up a few times. This specimen comes from a study of tumour-infiltrating T cells in Burkitt lymphoma. The wider study: Overall and progression-free survival were predicted by productive clonality.

TCRdb's table, derived via immunoSEQ multiplex PCR, lists solely in-frame clones and lacks some. The data contain about 7,100 clones, 15% to 20% of them singletons. The CDR3 totals 14 residues. CDR1 is KGHSH and CDR2 is LQKENI in the germline V gene. V dropped 2 bases and J dropped 2; count of bases not matched to a gene: 1. The sequencing sample was made of tumor tissue. This receptor was obtained from a human donor with diffuse large B-cell lymphoma. The chain combines TRBV18 with TRBJ2-7, with 9 nucleotides matching TRBD1. The CDR3 coding sequence is TGTGCCAGCTCACCATGGGACAGGGCCTACGAGCAGTACTTC. This gives the protein CASSPWDRAYEQYF.